This TCR beta chain was obtained from a study of blood T cell dynamics during melanoma immunotherapy. About the study: Patients with metastatic melanoma got pembrolizumab or nivolumab-ipilimumab as first-line care. Study results and caveats: PBMC repertoires of eventual disease-control patients split at W3 into clonality or diversity gains.

The repertoire was sequenced with immunoSEQ multiplex PCR; TCRdb's copy has only in-frame clones and lacks some. The sample has 15,000 to 20,000 clones, 75% to 85% seen once. Concerning this clone itself: Its antigen is not known.

The time point: pre-treatment baseline. Samples come from before therapy and from week 3 after the first blockade cycle. Response was assessed by RECIST 1.1 at 12 weeks, except a couple of rapid progressors. V shed 3 bases, J shed 3 bases, and the junction held 0 bases outside the gene matches. This CDR3 has 13 residues. Looked up from germline, CDR1 is SGHTA and CDR2 is FQGNSA. The TCR sequence derives from a human donor with melanoma. This specimen was blood, taken from a patient treated with checkpoint blockade. The chain employs TRBV7-2 and TRBJ1-2; 8 nucleotides match TRBD1. The DNA of the CDR3 is TGTGCCAGCAGCTTGGGACAGGACTATGGCTACACCTTC. It encodes CASSLGQDYGYTF.